The T cell receptor (beta chain) under discussion was sequenced for a study of cytomegalovirus exposure and HLA in healthy donors. Study-wide background: Earlier findings included 100 million to 130 million unique TCR beta sequences obtained from about 180 million T cells.

On this clone: As yet, its antigen is unknown.

Overall study results and limits: Most TCR sequences showed up rarely, but some public TCRs showed up in many donors. Available immune exposure information covered CMV serostatus only.

The V gene's germline CDR1 is MNHNS and CDR2 SASEGT. J was trimmed by 3 bases and V by 7 bases; bases with no gene match: 5. This CDR3 has 13 residues. Use of 60 Vbeta and 13 Jbeta primers characterized the PCR. Here immunoSEQ multiplex PCR was the method, and the copy in TCRdb shows in-frame clones only, minus some. The sample holds over 150,000 clones, just under 85% seen once. The chain uses TRBV6-1 and TRBJ1-2; TRBD1 matches at 7 bases. The sample was PBMCs. This TCR came from a girl between 5 and 17 years old in good health and CMV-seropositive. The CDR3 here is CASIGDSHYGYTF. CDR3 nucleotides: TGTGCCAGCATTGGGGACAGCCACTATGGCTACACCTTC.